The T cell receptor beta chain described here comes from a study of T-cell reconstitution after alpha-beta-depleted transplantation in children. Study results and limitations: Surviving recipient T cells and thymic progenitors underlay high day-60 TCRbeta diversity in some patients. Counts and diversity of T cells one year after transplant came mostly from newly produced T cells. Approximately two months post-transplant, alpha-beta T cells reportedly originated from several hundred expanded graft clones.

This clonotype was counted ten times or more. Its antigen is undetermined. Unique molecular identifiers were incorporated when the TCRbeta library was constructed. TCRdb re-analysed the PCR reads in MiXCR, keeping a single row per CDR3 protein. The repertoire holds around 490,000 distinct CDR3 sequences, with roughly 11% as singletons. The source is a female patient aged 2 to 10 who had a stem cell transplant for aplastic anemia, so the T cells may come from the graft donor. The sequenced sample was PBMCs, mostly from graft donor cells, obtained 180 days after TCRalphabeta/CD19-depleted stem cell transplant.

The CDR3 DNA is TGTGCCAGCAGCGGTGGGACTAGCGGGTTCATCACAGATACGCAGTATTTT. This gives the protein CASSGGTSGFITDTQYF. This chain uses TRBV9 with TRBJ2-3; the match to TRBD2 covers 12 bases. Germline CDR1 is SGDLS and CDR2 is YYNGEE. Trimming cost V 3 bases and J 2 bases; bases outside gene matches: 7. This CDR3 is 17 amino acids long.